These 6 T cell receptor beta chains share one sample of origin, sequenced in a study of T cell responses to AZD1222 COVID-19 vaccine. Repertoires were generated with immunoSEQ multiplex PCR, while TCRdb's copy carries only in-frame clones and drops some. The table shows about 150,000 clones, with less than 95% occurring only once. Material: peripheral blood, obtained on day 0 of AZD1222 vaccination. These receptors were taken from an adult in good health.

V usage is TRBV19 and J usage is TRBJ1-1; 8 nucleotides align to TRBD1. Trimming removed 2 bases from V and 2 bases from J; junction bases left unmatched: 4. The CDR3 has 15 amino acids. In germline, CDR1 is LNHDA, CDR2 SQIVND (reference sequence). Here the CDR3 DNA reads TGTGCCAGTAGTATATCGACAGGGGTCAACACTGAAGCTTTCTTT. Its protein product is CASSISTGVNTEAFF.

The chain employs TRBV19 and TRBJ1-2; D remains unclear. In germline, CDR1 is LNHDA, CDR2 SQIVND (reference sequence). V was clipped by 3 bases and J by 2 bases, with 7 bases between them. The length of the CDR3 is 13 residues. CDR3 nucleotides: TGTGCCAGTAGTATTTCACTCAACTATGGCTACACCTTC. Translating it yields CASSISLNYGYTF.

This CDR3 reads CASSGMGQDTQYF. As DNA, the CDR3 is TGTGCCAGCAGTGGGATGGGACAAGATACGCAGTATTTT. V is TRBV2 and J is TRBJ2-3, with D perhaps TRBD1 (6 bases). V was pared by 4 bases and J by 5 bases, with 10 bases between. The length of the CDR3 is 13 residues. CDR1 and CDR2 (germline): SNHLY, FYNNEI.

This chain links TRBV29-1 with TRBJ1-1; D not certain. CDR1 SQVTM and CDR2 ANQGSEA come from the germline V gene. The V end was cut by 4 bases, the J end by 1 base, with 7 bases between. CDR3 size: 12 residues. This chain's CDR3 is CSVVPGNTEAFF. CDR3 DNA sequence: TGCAGCGTTGTCCCAGGGAACACTGAAGCTTTCTTT.

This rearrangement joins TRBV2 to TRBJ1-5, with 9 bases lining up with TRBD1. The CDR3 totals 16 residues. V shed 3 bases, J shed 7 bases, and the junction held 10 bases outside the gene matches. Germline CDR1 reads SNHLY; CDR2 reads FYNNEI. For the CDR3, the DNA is TGTGCCAGCAGTGAGCTCCTACAGGGGGCTGGGCAGCCCCAGCATTTT. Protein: CASSELLQGAGQPQHF.

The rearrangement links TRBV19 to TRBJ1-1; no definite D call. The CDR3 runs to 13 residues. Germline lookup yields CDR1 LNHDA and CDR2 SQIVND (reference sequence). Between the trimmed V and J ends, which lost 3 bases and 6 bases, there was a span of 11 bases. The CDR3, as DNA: TGTGCCAGTAGTATGGGGTGGCTAGCTGAAGCTTTCTTT. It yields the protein CASSMGWLAEAFF.